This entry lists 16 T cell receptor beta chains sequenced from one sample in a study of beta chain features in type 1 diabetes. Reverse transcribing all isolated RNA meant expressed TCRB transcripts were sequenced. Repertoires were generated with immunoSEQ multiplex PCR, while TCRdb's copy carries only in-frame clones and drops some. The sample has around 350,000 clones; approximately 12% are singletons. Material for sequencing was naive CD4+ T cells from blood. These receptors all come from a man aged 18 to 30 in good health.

The chain's CDR3 is CASSPKGESKTNEQYF. The CDR3 nucleotides are TGTGCCAGCTCACCGAAAGGTGAAAGTAAGACAAACGAGCAGTACTTC. V is TRBV18 and J is TRBJ2-5; D ambiguous. The DNA end favors TRBJ2-7, so the J call may be wrong. CDR1 and CDR2 from the germline V gene are KGHSH and LQKENI. This CDR3 comprises 16 residues.

The CDR3 protein is CASSLGQFQETQYF. CDR3 nucleotides: TGTGCCAGCAGCTTGGGACAGTTCCAAGAGACCCAGTACTTC. The rearrangement links TRBV7-9 to TRBJ2-5, with TRBD1 identical over 7 bases. The CDR3 extends over 14 amino acids. In germline, CDR1 is SEHNR, CDR2 FQNEAQ (reference sequence). Trimming at V came to 3 bases and at J to 1 base, leaving 2 bases not matched to a gene.

CDR3 region: CSVERQGGEGYTF. The CDR3 DNA follows: TGCAGCGTTGAACGGCAGGGGGGTGAAGGCTACACCTTC. The chain employs TRBV29-1 and TRBJ1-2, with 7 bases fitting TRBD1. This CDR3 has 13 residues. The germline V gene encodes CDR1 SQVTM and CDR2 ANQGSEA. V shed 2 bases, J shed 8 bases, and the junction held 8 bases outside the gene matches.

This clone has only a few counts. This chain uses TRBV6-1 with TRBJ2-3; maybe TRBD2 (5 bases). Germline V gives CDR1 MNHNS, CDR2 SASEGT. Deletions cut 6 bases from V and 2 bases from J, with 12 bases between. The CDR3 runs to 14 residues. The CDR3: CASRVDRDTDTQYF. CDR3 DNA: TGTGCCAGCAGGGTGGACCGGGACACAGATACGCAGTATTTT.

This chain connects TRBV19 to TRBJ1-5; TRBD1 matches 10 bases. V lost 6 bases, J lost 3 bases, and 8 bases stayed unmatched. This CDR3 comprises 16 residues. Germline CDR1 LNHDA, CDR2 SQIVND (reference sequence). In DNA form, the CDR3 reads TGTGCCAGTAGCATTAGACAGGGGGCGGACAATCAGCCCCAGCATTTT. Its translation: CASSIRQGADNQPQHF.

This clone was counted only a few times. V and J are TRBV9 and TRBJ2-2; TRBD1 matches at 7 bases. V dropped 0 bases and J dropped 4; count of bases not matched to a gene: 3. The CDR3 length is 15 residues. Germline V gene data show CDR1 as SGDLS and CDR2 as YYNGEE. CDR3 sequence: CASSVGQGVTGELFF. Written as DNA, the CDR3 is TGTGCCAGCAGCGTAGGGCAGGGGGTCACCGGGGAGCTGTTTTTT. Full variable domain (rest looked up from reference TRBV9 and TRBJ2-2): DSGVTQTPKHLITATGQRVTLRCSPRSGDLSVYWYQQSLDQGLQFLIQYYNGEERAKGNILERFSAQQFPDLHSELNLSSLELGDSALYFCASSVGQGVTGELFFGEGSRLTVL.

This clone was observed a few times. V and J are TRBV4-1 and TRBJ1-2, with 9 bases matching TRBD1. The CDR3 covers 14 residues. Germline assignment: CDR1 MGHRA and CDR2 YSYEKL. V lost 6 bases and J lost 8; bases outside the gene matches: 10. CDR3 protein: CASRPPGQGLGYTF. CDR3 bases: TGCGCCAGCAGACCCCCGGGACAGGGTCTGGGCTACACCTTC.

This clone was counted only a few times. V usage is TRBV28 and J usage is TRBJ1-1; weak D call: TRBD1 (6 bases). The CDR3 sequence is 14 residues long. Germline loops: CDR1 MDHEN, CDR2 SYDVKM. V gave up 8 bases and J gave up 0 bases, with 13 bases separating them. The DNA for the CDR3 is TGTGCCAGCTGGGGGGGCTTCATGAACACTGAAGCTTTCTTT. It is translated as CASWGGFMNTEAFF.

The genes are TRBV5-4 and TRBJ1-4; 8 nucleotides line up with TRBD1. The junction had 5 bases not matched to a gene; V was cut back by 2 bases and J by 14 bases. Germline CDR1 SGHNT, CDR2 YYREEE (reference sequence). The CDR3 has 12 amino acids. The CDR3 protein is CASSFTGGPLFF. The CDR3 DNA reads TGTGCCAGCAGCTTCACAGGGGGTCCGCTGTTTTTT.

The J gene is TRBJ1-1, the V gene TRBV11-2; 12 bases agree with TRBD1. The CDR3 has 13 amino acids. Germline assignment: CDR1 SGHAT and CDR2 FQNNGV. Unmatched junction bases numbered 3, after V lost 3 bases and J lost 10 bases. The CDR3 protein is CASSLGQGARAFF. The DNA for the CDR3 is TGTGCCAGCAGCTTGGGACAGGGGGCTAGAGCTTTCTTT.

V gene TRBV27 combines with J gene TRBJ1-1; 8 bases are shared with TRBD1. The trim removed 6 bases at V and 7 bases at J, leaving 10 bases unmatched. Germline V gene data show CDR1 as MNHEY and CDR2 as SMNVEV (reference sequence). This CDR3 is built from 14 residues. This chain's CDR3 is CASRTRTGTGEAFF. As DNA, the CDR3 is TGTGCCAGCAGGACCCGGACAGGGACGGGTGAAGCTTTCTTT.

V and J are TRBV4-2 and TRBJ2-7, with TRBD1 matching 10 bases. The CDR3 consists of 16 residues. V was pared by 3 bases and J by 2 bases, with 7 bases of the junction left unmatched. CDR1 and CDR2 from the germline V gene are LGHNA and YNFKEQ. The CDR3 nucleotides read TGTGCCAGCAGCCATCCTGATGGACAGGGGGCCTACGAGCAGTACTTC. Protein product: CASSHPDGQGAYEQYF.

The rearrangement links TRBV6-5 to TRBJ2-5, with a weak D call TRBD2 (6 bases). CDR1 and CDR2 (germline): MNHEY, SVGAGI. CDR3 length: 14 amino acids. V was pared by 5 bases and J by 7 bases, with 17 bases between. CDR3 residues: CASSQTSGGWTQYF. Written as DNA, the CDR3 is TGTGCCAGCAGTCAGACTAGTGGAGGGTGGACCCAGTACTTC.

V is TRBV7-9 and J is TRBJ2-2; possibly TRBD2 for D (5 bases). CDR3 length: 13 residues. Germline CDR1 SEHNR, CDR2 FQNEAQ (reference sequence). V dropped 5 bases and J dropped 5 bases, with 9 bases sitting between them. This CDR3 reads CASSLRGTGELFF. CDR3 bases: TGTGCCAGCAGCCTCAGAGGGACCGGGGAGCTGTTTTTT.

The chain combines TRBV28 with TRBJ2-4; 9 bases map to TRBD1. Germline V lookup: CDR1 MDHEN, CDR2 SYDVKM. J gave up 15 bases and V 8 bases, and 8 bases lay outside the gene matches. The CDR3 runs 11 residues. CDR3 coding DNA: TGTGCCAGCGACAGGGGGGGACTTACGTACTTC. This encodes CASDRGGLTYF.

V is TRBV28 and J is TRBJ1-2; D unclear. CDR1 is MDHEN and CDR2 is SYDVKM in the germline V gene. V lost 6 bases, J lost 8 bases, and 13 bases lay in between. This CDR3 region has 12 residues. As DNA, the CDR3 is TGTGCCAGCAGCCGTTCCAGGAAAGGCTACACCTTC. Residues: CASSRSRKGYTF.